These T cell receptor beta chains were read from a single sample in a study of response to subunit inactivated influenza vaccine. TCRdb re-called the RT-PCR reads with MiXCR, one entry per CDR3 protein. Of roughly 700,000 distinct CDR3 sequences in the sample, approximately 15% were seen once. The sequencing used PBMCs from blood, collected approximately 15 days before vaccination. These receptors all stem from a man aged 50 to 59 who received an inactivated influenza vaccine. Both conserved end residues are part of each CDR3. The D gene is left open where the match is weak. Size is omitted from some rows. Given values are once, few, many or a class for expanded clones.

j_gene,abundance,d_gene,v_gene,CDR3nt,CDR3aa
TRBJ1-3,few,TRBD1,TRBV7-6,TGTGCCAGCAGCTTGACAGGGGCGGGAAACACCATATATTTT,CASSLTGAGNTIYF
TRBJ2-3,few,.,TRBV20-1,TGCAGTGCTAGATTGGGGGACACAGATACGCAGTATTTT,CSARLGDTDTQYF
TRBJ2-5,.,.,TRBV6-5,TGTGCCAGCCGTCACAGGGTTTTGACAAGAGAGACCCAGTACTTC,CASRHRVLTRETQYF
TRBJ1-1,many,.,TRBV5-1,TGCGCCAGCAGCTCAACCATGAACACTGAAGCTTTCTTT,CASSSTMNTEAFF
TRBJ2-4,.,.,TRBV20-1,TGCAGTGCTAGAGTGGGGGGTTTCGGCATTCAGTACTTC,CSARVGGFGIQYF
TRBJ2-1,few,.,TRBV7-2,TGTGCCAGCAGCGCGGGACAGAGCTCCTACAATGAGCAGTTCTTC,CASSAGQSSYNEQFF
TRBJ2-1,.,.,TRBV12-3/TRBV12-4,TGTGCCAGCAGGGGGAGGCGGGGAAGGTTAGAGCAGTTCTTC,CASRGRRGRLEQFF
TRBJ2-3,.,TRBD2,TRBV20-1,TGCAGTGCTAGTCAGTCTAGCGGTAGCACAGATACGCAGTATTTT,CSASQSSGSTDTQYF
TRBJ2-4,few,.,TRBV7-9,TGTGCCAGCAGCAAAGATGCTGGGGGTATCCAAAACATTCAGTACTTC,CASSKDAGGIQNIQYF
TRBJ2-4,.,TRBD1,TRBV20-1,TGCAGTGGCACGACAGGGACGGAGGCCAAAAACATTCAGTACTTC,CSGTTGTEAKNIQYF
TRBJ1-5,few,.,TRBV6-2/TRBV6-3,TGTGCCAGCAGTTCTCGGACAGCAACCCATCAGCCCCAGCATTTT,CASSSRTATHQPQHF
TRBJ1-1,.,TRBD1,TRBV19,TGTGCCAGTAGTATCCAGGGGGTGGCGAACACTGAAGCTTTCTTT,CASSIQGVANTEAFF
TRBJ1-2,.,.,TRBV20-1,TGCAGTGCACCGGGATGGGGCGATAGTGGCTACACCTTC,CSAPGWGDSGYTF
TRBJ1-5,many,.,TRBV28,TGTGCCAGCAGTTCCGATTTGCGTCAGCCCCAGCATTTT,CASSSDLRQPQHF
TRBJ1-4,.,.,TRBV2,TGTGCCAGCAGACGGGAATCAACTAATGAAAAACTGTTTTTT,CASRRESTNEKLFF
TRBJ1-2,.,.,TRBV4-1,TGCGCCAGCAGCCTACAAACAGGGCTGGTTAACTATGGCTACACCTTC,CASSLQTGLVNYGYTF
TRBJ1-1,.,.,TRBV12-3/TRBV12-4,TGTGCCAGCAGTTTGAGTCAGGACAACACTGAAGCTTTCTTT,CASSLSQDNTEAFF
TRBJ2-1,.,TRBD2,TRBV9,TGTGCCAGCAGCGTCGCTAGCGGGGGGTTCAATGAGCAGTTCTTC,CASSVASGGFNEQFF
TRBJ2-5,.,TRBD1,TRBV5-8,TGTGCCAGCAGCGAAATTACAGGGGGTGAGACCCAGTACTTC,CASSEITGGETQYF
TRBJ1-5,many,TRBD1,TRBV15,TGTGCCACCAGCCAACGACAGGGTAGCAATCAGCCCCAGCATTTT,CATSQRQGSNQPQHF
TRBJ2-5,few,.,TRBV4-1,TGCGCCAGCAGCACCTACAGGGCACAAGAGACCCAGTACTTC,CASSTYRAQETQYF
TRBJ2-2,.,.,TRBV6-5,TGTGCCAGCAGTTTTCTGATACCAAGGACCGGGGAGCTGTTTTTT,CASSFLIPRTGELFF
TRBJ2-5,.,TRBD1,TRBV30,TGTGCCTGGAGTGATACCCGGACAGGGATCCAAGAGACCCAGTACTTC,CAWSDTRTGIQETQYF
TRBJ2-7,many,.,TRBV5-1,TGCGCCAGCAGCCCGGGGCCCTCTTCCTACGAGCAGTACTTC,CASSPGPSSYEQYF
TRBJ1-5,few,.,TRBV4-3,TGCGCCAGCAGCCACCCCCTGGCAGGGAGTAACCAGCCCCAGCATTTT,CASSHPLAGSNQPQHF
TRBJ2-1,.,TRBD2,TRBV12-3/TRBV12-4,TGTGCCAGCAGTTTATGGGCGGGGGAATTTGGAGAGCAGTTCTTC,CASSLWAGEFGEQFF
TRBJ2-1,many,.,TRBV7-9,TGTGCCAGCAGCCCCTACGATGAGCAGTTCTTC,CASSPYDEQFF
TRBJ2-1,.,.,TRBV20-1,TGCAGTGCCGTGCCAGTAGTCGATGAGCAGTTCTTC,CSAVPVVDEQFF
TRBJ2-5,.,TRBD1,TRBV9,TGTGCCAGCAGCGCGACAGGGTTTACAGAGACCCAGTACTTC,CASSATGFTETQYF
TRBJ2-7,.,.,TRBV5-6,TGTGCCAGCAGCTTGGAACAGGGACTCTACGAGCAGTACTTC,CASSLEQGLYEQYF
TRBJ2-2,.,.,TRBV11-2,TGTGCCAGCAGCTTAGGAACAACACAAACCGGGGAGCTGTTTTTT,CASSLGTTQTGELFF
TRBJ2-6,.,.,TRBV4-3,TGCGCCAGCAGCCAAGATTTGCCGCACTTCAGCTCTGGGGCCAACGTCCTGACTTTC,CASSQDLPHFSSGANVLTF
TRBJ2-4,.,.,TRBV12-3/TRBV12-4,TGTGCCAGCAGTTTTGACAAAAACATTCAGTACTTC,CASSFDKNIQYF
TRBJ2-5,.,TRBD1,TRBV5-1,TGCGCCAGCAGCTTGGATGCAGGGGGAGAGACCCAGTACTTC,CASSLDAGGETQYF
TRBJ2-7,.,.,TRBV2,TGTGCCAGCAGTGTTGAGGACACGGGGGAGCAGTACTTC,CASSVEDTGEQYF
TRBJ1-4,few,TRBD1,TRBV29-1,TGCAGCGTGGGGAAGGGGGCAGGTGAAAAACTGTTTTTT,CSVGKGAGEKLFF
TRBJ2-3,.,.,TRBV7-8,TGTGCCAGCAGCCCAGGCAGGGGTAGGACAGATACGCAGTATTTT,CASSPGRGRTDTQYF
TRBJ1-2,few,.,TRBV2,TGTGCCAGCAGCGCACCGGGGATTTACCGGGGCCTAAACTATGGCTACACCTTC,CASSAPGIYRGLNYGYTF
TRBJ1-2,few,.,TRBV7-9,TGTGCCAGCAGCTTATCCGGGACCAACTATGGCTACACCTTC,CASSLSGTNYGYTF
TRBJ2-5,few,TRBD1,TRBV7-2,TGTGCCAGCAGCTTACTAGGGGGCGAAGGAGAGACCCAGTACTTC,CASSLLGGEGETQYF
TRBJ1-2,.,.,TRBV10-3,TGTGCCATCAGTATTGACGGGAGCTATGGCTACACCTTC,CAISIDGSYGYTF
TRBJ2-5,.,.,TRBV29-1,TGCAGCGTTAGGGAGACAGGGAGGAGTGAGACCCAGTACTTC,CSVRETGRSETQYF
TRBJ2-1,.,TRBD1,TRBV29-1,TGCAGCGTTTCTCCTCAGGGGGAGTGGTACAATGAGCAGTTCTTC,CSVSPQGEWYNEQFF
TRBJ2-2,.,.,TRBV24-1,TGTGCCACCAGTGATTTATTGGGCAGCGGGGAGCTGTTTTTT,CATSDLLGSGELFF
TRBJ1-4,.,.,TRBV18,TGTGCCAGCTCACCAGGACGACAGAGTAATGAAAAACTGTTTTTT,CASSPGRQSNEKLFF
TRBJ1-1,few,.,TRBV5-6,TGTGCCAGCAGCTTGACACCCTACACTGAAGCTTTCTTT,CASSLTPYTEAFF
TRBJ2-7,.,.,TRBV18,TGTGCCAGCTCACCAATCGGAAACGAGCAGTACTTC,CASSPIGNEQYF
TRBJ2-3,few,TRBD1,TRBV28,TGTGCCAGCAGTCCATTAGACAGGGCTAGCACAGATACGCAGTATTTT,CASSPLDRASTDTQYF
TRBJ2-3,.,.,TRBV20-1,TGCAGTCTACCCGTGGGGGGGGGCTTTAGAGATACGCAGTATTTT,CSLPVGGGFRDTQYF
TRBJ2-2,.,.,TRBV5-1,TGCGCCAGCAGCTTGGAAAGTAGAGCGGGACACGGGGAGCTGTTTTTT,CASSLESRAGHGELFF